This T cell receptor beta chain was captured by sequencing in a study of OX40 agonist ivuxolimab in advanced cancers. Germline V gene lookup returns CDR1 LGHNA and CDR2 YNFKEQ. CDR3 length equals 17 residues. The V segment lost 0 bases and the J segment 2 bases; nucleotides outside the gene matches: 5. The protocol was immunoSEQ multiplex PCR, while the TCRdb copy is restricted to in-frame clones and leaves out a portion. The sample carries 40,000 or so clones, roughly 85% recorded once. V and J are TRBV4-2 and TRBJ2-2, with 8 bases fitting TRBD2. Specimen: CD4+ or CD8+ T cells sorted from blood, collected in a trial of the OX40 agonist ivuxolimab. The origin of this receptor is an adult with an advanced solid tumor such as melanoma, head and neck, liver or kidney cancer. As DNA, the CDR3 is TGTGCCAGCAGCCAAGAGTCCAGCGGGGGAAACACCGGGGAGCTGTTTTTT. Amino acid sequence: CASSQESSGGNTGELFF.